Below are 17 T cell receptor beta chains sequenced from a single sample in a study of blood T cell repertoires in COVID-19. Some clones are missing from TCRdb's copy, which holds only in-frame ones; the method was immunoSEQ multiplex PCR. The sample lists some 40,000 clones; roughly 78% were seen once. The specimen was peripheral blood. The receptors stem from a man aged 80 or over with active or convalescent COVID-19.

The V call is TRBV13, the J call TRBJ2-3; 7 bases agree with TRBD2. The CDR3 is 15 residues long. Trimming cost V 5 bases and J 6 bases; bases outside gene matches: 11. Germline assignment: CDR1 PRHDT and CDR2 FYEKMQ (reference sequence). CDR3 in amino acids: CASSPPGGRGDTQYF. CDR3 DNA: TGTGCCAGCAGCCCCCCCGGCGGGAGAGGGGATACGCAGTATTTT. Filled out from reference TRBV13 and TRBJ2-3, the complete variable domain reads AAGVIQSPRHLIKEKRETATLKCYPIPRHDTVYWYQQGPGQDPQFLISFYEKMQSDKGSIPDRFSAQQFSDYHSELNMSSLELGDSALYFCASSPPGGRGDTQYFGPGTRLTVL.

The rearrangement uses TRBV29-1 and TRBJ1-2; TRBD1 matches at 7 bases. The germline V gene has CDR1 SQVTM and CDR2 ANQGSEA. Trimming took 7 bases from V and 1 from J; bases not matched to a gene: 6. The CDR3 consists of 13 residues. In DNA form, the CDR3 reads TGCAGCGCCGGGACAGAAATTAACTATGGCTACACCTTC. Protein product: CSAGTEINYGYTF. Full variable domain (missing parts from reference TRBV29-1 and TRBJ1-2): SAVISQKPSRDICQRGTSLTIQCQVDSQVTMMFWYRQQPGQSLTLIATANQGSEATYESGFVIDKFPISRPNLTFSTLTVSNMSPEDSSIYLCSAGTEINYGYTFGSGTRLTVV.

V usage is TRBV24-1 and J usage is TRBJ2-3; 12 bases fit TRBD2. This CDR3 has 16 amino acids. Germline lookup yields CDR1 KGHDR and CDR2 SFDVKD. J gave up 4 bases and V 4 bases, and 5 bases lay outside the gene matches. The CDR3 protein is CATSDGTSGWSDTQYF. In DNA, the CDR3 is TGTGCCACCAGTGACGGGACTAGCGGGTGGTCAGATACGCAGTATTTT.

This sequence joins TRBV10-3 and TRBJ2-2, with D possibly matching TRBD1 (6 bases). The CDR3 is made up of 16 amino acids. Trimming left V 1 base short and J 4 bases short, with 13 bases between. Germline loops: CDR1 ENHRY, CDR2 SYGVKD. CDR3 coding DNA: TGTGCCATCAGTGAGTGGTACAGGGATATCACCGGGGAGCTGTTTTTT. Its protein is CAISEWYRDITGELFF.

The V and J genes are TRBV19 and TRBJ2-1; 7 bases agree with TRBD2. The CDR3 loop spans 15 amino acids. Germline assignment: CDR1 LNHDA and CDR2 SQIVND (reference sequence). Germline trimming cut 7 bases from V and 3 bases from J; bases unmatched to any gene: 9. The CDR3: CASKKASGYYNEQFF. DNA for the CDR3: TGTGCCAGTAAGAAAGCTAGCGGATACTACAATGAGCAGTTCTTC.

The chain combines TRBV5-1 with TRBJ2-3; TRBD1 agrees at 9 bases. The V gene's germline CDR1 is SGHRS and CDR2 YFSETQ. V lost 4 bases to trimming and J lost 6 bases; unmatched junction nucleotides: 6. The CDR3 length is 14 residues. The CDR3 bases are TGCGCCAGCAGCGGCACAGGGGGCATCGATACGCAGTATTTT. Amino acids: CASSGTGGIDTQYF.

This chain connects TRBV6-6 to TRBJ2-7, with TRBD2 as a possible D gene (5 bases). Looked up from germline, CDR1 is MNHNY and CDR2 is SVGAGI (reference sequence). Trimming stripped 4 bases from V and 4 bases from J, with 20 bases between. This CDR3 has 16 residues. The CDR3 region is CASSSTDFAGAYEQYF. Written as DNA, the CDR3 is TGTGCCAGCAGTTCCACGGACTTCGCAGGCGCATACGAGCAGTACTTC.

The chain recombines TRBV6-2 or TRBV6-3 with TRBJ2-1; D remains unclear. The CDR3 runs to 11 residues. Germline-derived CDR1 and CDR2 are MNHEY and SVGEGT. The V and J ends lost 4 bases and 10 bases respectively, with 8 bases between them. The CDR3 spells CASSSFSEQFF. In DNA, the CDR3 is TGTGCCAGCAGTTCCTTTAGCGAGCAGTTCTTC.

This clone was recorded a few times. The rearrangement joins TRBV5-4 to TRBJ1-6, with D hard to call. The CDR3 is 14 residues long. V lost 0 bases and J 6 bases, leaving 7 bases between the germline ends. Germline V gene sequence: CDR1 SGHNT, CDR2 YYREEE (reference sequence). The CDR3 DNA reads TGTGCCAGCAGCTTGGACAGAGCTAATTCACCCCTCCACTTT. Amino acid sequence: CASSLDRANSPLHF.

V and J are TRBV7-6 and TRBJ2-5; 14 bases agree with TRBD2. The CDR3 sequence is 18 residues long. Germline V gene data show CDR1 as SGHVS and CDR2 as FNYEAQ. Trimming removed 5 bases from V and 8 bases from J; junction bases left unmatched: 16. CDR3 region: CASSHTGLAGGGLGTQYF. The DNA of the CDR3 is TGTGCCAGCAGCCATACCGGACTAGCGGGAGGTGGGCTGGGCACCCAGTACTTC.

The chain uses TRBV28 and TRBJ1-2, with 7 nucleotides matching TRBD1. The CDR3 contains 14 residues. J lost 6 bases, V lost 4 bases, and 8 bases had no gene match. From germline, CDR1 is MDHEN and CDR2 SYDVKM. CDR3: CASSSQGFVHGYTF. In nucleotides, the CDR3 is TGTGCCAGCAGTTCACAGGGGTTTGTTCATGGCTACACCTTC.

To note about this clone: The germline gene is not matched at one end of the junction; a read error may be the cause. V is TRBV7-7 and J is TRBJ2-5; 8 nucleotides agree with TRBD1. From germline, CDR1 is SSHAT and CDR2 FNYEAQ (reference sequence). This CDR3 is 15 amino acids long. In DNA, the CDR3 is TGTGCTAGCAGCTACGGACAGGGCCACCAAGAGACCCAGTACTTC. This codes for CASSYGQGHQETQYF.

The chain joins TRBV18 to TRBJ2-1, with D unclear. V was clipped by 2 bases and J by 5 bases, with 13 bases between them. The CDR3 runs 15 residues. Germline assignment: CDR1 KGHSH and CDR2 LQKENI. In DNA form, the CDR3 reads TGTGCCAGCTCACCAAACGGAGCGTTCCACAATGAGCAGTTCTTC. It encodes CASSPNGAFHNEQFF.

DNA of the CDR3: TGTGCCAGCAGCGTAACCTCCCAGGGACAGGGGGTATGGGGGGAGCTGTTTTTT. It yields the protein CASSVTSQGQGVWGELFF. The chain couples TRBV9 to TRBJ2-2, with 11 positions matching TRBD1. The J segment lost 8 bases and the V segment lost 1 base, leaving 13 bases of the junction unmatched. The CDR3 is 18 residues long. CDR1 and CDR2 from the germline V gene are SGDLS and YYNGEE.

The gene calls are TRBV3-1 (or the pseudogene TRBV3-2) and TRBJ2-3; no definite D call. The CDR3 consists of 13 residues. Germline loops: CDR1 LGHDT, CDR2 YNNKEL (reference sequence). Trimming removed 4 bases at V and 0 bases at J, with 5 bases between. The CDR3 coding sequence is TGTGCCAGCAGCCTCTCTAGCACAGATACGCAGTATTTT. It encodes CASSLSSTDTQYF.

The V gene is TRBV28, the J gene TRBJ1-3, with D perhaps TRBD1 (5 bases). The CDR3 is 14 amino acids. Germline loops: CDR1 MDHEN, CDR2 SYDVKM. The V end lost 5 bases, the J end lost 2 bases, and 10 bases lay between the germline ends. Here the CDR3 reads CASSPQGPGNTIYF. The CDR3 DNA sequence: TGTGCCAGCAGTCCCCAGGGTCCTGGAAACACCATATATTTT.

CDR3 DNA sequence: TGCGCCAGCAGCCCTAAGGGGGGGGCAGGAGAGACCCAGTACTTC. Residues: CASSPKGGAGETQYF. This chain joins TRBV4-3 and TRBJ2-5, with D possibly matching TRBD2 (7 bases). This CDR3 region has 15 residues. V was clipped by 4 bases and J by 4 bases, with 16 bases between them. CDR1 is LGHNA and CDR2 is YSLEER in the germline V gene.